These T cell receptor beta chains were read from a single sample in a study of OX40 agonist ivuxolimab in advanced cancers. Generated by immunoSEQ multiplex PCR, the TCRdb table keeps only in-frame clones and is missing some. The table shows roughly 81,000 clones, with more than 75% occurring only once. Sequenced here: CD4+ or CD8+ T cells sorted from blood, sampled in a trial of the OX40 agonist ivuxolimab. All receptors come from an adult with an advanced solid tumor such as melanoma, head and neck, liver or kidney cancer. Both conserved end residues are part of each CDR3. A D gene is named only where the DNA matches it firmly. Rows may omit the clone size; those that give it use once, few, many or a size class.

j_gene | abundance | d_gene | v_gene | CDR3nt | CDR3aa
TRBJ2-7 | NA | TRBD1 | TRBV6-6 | TGTGCCAGCAGCCCGGACAGGACCTACGAGCAGTACTTC | CASSPDRTYEQYF
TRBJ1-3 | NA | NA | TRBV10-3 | TGTGCCATCAGTGGAGGGAGTCAGGGAAACACCATATATTTT | CAISGGSQGNTIYF
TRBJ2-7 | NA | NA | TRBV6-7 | TGTGCCAGCAGTTACCGGATCCCCTACGAGCAGTACTTC | CASSYRIPYEQYF
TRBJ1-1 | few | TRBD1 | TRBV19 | TGTGCCAGTAGTTTCCGGGACAGTGAAGCTTTCTTT | CASSFRDSEAFF
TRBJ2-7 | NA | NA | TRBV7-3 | TGTGCCAGCAGCCCCGGTCGTTCGGACGAGCAGTACTTC | CASSPGRSDEQYF
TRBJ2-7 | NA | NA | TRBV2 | TGTGCCAGCAGGGAGTTCTACGAGCAGTACTTC | CASREFYEQYF
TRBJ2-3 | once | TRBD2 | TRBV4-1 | TGCGCCAGCAGACCCAGCCTAGCGGGGGCAACGCAGTATTTT | CASRPSLAGATQYF
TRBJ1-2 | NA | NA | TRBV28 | TGTGCCAGCAGTTTTGTGGGGGGCTATGGCTACACCTTC | CASSFVGGYGYTF
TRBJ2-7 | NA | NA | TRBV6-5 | TGTGCCAGCAGTTACGGTCCAGGGATCCTCGACGAGCAGTACTTC | CASSYGPGILDEQYF
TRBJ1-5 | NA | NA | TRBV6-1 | TGTGCCAGCAGAGGGTCCAATCAGCCCCAGCATTTT | CASRGSNQPQHF
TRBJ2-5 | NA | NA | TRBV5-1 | TGCGCCAGCGGACCCCACCAATCAAGAAGACAAGAGACCCAGTACTTC | CASGPHQSRRQETQYF